The clone carrying this TCR beta chain was seen only a few times. The record originates from a study of blood T cell repertoires in COVID-19. Study summary: From the United States, Italy and Spain came samples of acute and convalescent COVID-19.

Assay: immunoSEQ multiplex PCR; the TCRdb copy retains only in-frame clones and omits some. This table holds under 200,000 clones, over 70% found once. The CDR3 totals 15 residues. The germline V gene has CDR1 LGHDT and CDR2 YNNKEL (reference sequence). V was cut by 0 bases and J by 7 bases, with 15 bases left in between. Cohort placement rested on clinical history that participants reported themselves. This clonotype was sampled from an older woman who had recovered from COVID-19. The specimen sequenced was PBMCs or T cells enriched from blood (not recorded which). This chain uses TRBV3-1 (or the pseudogene TRBV3-2) with TRBJ1-2; the D is unclear. CDR3 nucleotide sequence: TGTGCCAGCAGCCAAGATCTTGGAGAATTAGGTGGCTACACCTTC. Its protein product is CASSQDLGELGGYTF.